The 3 T cell receptor beta chains listed next were all sequenced from one sample in a study of T-cell reconstitution after alpha-beta-depleted transplantation in children. Unique molecular identifiers were incorporated when the TCRbeta library was constructed. In TCRdb, the PCR reads were re-called with MiXCR into one record per CDR3 protein. Among around 4,200 distinct CDR3 sequences listed, around 11% were seen once. The sample in question was PBMCs, mostly from graft donor cells, obtained 60 days after TCRalphabeta/CD19-depleted stem cell transplant. The origin of the receptors is a male patient under 10 years old who had a stem cell transplant for acute lymphoblastic leukemia, so the T cells may come from the graft donor.

This clonotype was counted ten times or more. CDR3 protein: CASSPHRGVGGAGEQFF. The DNA for the CDR3 is TGTGCCAGCAGCCCCCACCGAGGAGTCGGGGGGGCGGGTGAGCAGTTCTTC. The V and J genes are TRBV9 and TRBJ2-1; 8 bases are shared with TRBD2. Losses at the gene ends were 4 bases for V and 9 bases for J; bases not matched to a gene: 18. Germline CDR1 SGDLS, CDR2 YYNGEE. The CDR3 is made up of 17 amino acids.

This clonotype was counted at least ten times. The V gene is TRBV3-1, the J gene TRBJ2-1; D not resolved. V shed 2 bases and J shed 5 bases, with 7 bases lying between them. This CDR3 is built from 13 residues. Germline loops: CDR1 LGHDT, CDR2 YNNKEL (reference sequence). CDR3 DNA sequence: TGTGCCAGCAGCCAACTACAACACAATGAGCAGTTCTTC. Translating gives CASSQLQHNEQFF.

This clonotype is labeled medium-sized (0.01 to 0.1%). This chain joins TRBV7-2 and TRBJ1-6; D remains unclear. Per germline, CDR1 SGHTA and CDR2 FQGNSA. The ends were cut back, 4 bases at V and 7 bases at J, with 11 bases in the middle. The length of the CDR3 is 14 residues. This chain's CDR3 is CASSWRRGNSPLHF. The CDR3 bases are TGTGCCAGCAGCTGGCGCAGAGGGAATTCACCCCTCCACTTT.